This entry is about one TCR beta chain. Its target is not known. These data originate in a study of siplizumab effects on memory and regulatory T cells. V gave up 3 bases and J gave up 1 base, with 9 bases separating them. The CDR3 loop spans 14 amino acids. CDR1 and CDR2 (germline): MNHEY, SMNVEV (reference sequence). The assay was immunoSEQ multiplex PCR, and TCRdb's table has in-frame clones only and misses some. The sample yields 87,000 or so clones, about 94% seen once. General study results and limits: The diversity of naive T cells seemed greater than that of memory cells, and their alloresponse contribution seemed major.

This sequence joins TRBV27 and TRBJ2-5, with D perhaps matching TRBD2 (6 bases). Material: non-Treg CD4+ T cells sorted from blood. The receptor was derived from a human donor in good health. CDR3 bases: TGTGCCAGCAGTTTCTTGGGGGGCCAAGAGACCCAGTACTTC. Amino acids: CASSFLGGQETQYF.